The 20 T cell receptor beta chains listed next were all sequenced from one sample in a study of OX40 agonist ivuxolimab in advanced cancers. Only in-frame clones appear in the TCRdb table, and some are missing; sequencing was by immunoSEQ multiplex PCR. The top ten clones hold over 0.55% of a sample with around 41,000 clones, around 88% of them seen once. The sample here was CD4+ or CD8+ T cells sorted from blood, taken in a trial of the OX40 agonist ivuxolimab. These receptors all come from an adult with an advanced solid tumor such as melanoma, head and neck, liver or kidney cancer.

V is TRBV19 and J is TRBJ1-2; a weak D match, TRBD1 (6 bases). With 5 bases removed from V and 3 bases from J, the gap between germline ends came to 13 bases. The CDR3 runs to 14 residues. Germline V gene data show CDR1 as LNHDA and CDR2 as SQIVND (reference sequence). Written as DNA, the CDR3 is TGTGCCAGTAGTCGGAACAGGGTTTACTATGGCTACACCTTC. Encoded protein: CASSRNRVYYGYTF.

The CDR3 protein is CASSTRDRGPREQYF. The CDR3 nucleotides read TGTGCCAGCAGTACCCGGGACAGGGGGCCCCGGGAGCAGTACTTC. This chain links TRBV6-6 with TRBJ2-7; 12 bases are a match to TRBD1. Germline trimming cut 5 bases from V and 7 bases from J; bases unmatched to any gene: 9. The length of the CDR3 is 15 residues. Germline CDR1 and CDR2: MNHNY and SVGAGI (reference sequence).

V is TRBV7-3 and J is TRBJ2-7; no definite D call. The CDR3 covers 14 residues. Trimming removed 5 bases at V and 0 bases at J, with 11 bases between. Germline V gene sequence: CDR1 SGHTA, CDR2 FQGTGA. The CDR3 nucleotides read TGTGCCAGCAGCCCCCAGGCCGGCTCCTACGAGCAGTACTTC. Translation: CASSPQAGSYEQYF. Together with reference TRBV7-3 and TRBJ2-7, the CDR3 gives the full variable domain: GAGVSQTPSNKVTEKGKYVELRCDPISGHTALYWYRQSLGQGPEFLIYFQGTGAADDSGLPNDRFFAVRPEGSVSTLKIQRTERGDSAVYLCASSPQAGSYEQYFGPGTRLTVT.

The rearrangement joins TRBV25-1 to TRBJ1-3; D possibly corresponds to TRBD1 (5 bases). Germline V gene sequence: CDR1 MGHDK, CDR2 SYGVNS. V shed 6 bases and J shed 0 bases, with 15 bases lying between them. This CDR3 has 16 residues. The CDR3 nucleotides read TGTGCCAGCAGCCTAGGACATCTAGCCTCTGGAAACACCATATATTTT. Its protein product is CASSLGHLASGNTIYF.

The chain recombines TRBV6-5 with TRBJ1-3, with 9 bases matching TRBD1. The CDR3 contains 15 residues. After removal of 2 bases from V and 4 bases from J, the junction contained 3 bases not matched to a gene. Germline V lookup: CDR1 MNHEY, CDR2 SVGAGI. The CDR3 protein is CASSYGQGLGNTIYF. CDR3 bases: TGTGCCAGCAGTTACGGACAGGGGTTAGGAAACACCATATATTTT.

The V call is TRBV5-1, the J call TRBJ2-2; no firm D call. V lost 0 bases and J 0 bases, leaving 9 bases between the germline ends. Per germline, CDR1 SGHRS and CDR2 YFSETQ. There are 16 residues in the CDR3. The CDR3 spells CASSLDPASNTGELFF. The CDR3 nucleotides are TGCGCCAGCAGCTTGGATCCGGCCTCGAACACCGGGGAGCTGTTTTTT. The complete variable domain, with remaining parts taken from reference TRBV5-1 and TRBJ2-2, reads KAGVTQTPRYLIKTRGQQVTLSCSPISGHRSVSWYQQTPGQGLQFLFEYFSETQRNKGNFPGRFSGRQFSNSRSEMNVSTLELGDSALYLCASSLDPASNTGELFFGEGSRLTVL.

CDR3 sequence reads: CASSQDGRFGSYGYEQYF. The CDR3 DNA reads TGCGCCAGCAGCCAAGATGGTCGGTTCGGTTCCTACGGGTACGAGCAGTACTTC. The rearrangement joins TRBV4-3 to TRBJ2-7; D remains unclear. The CDR3 has 18 residues. V lost 0 bases and J lost 4, with 22 bases in between. Germline lookup yields CDR1 LGHNA and CDR2 YSLEER.

The chain has TRBV28 and TRBJ1-2; D gene unclear. In germline, CDR1 is MDHEN, CDR2 SYDVKM. The CDR3 length is 14 residues. V was trimmed by 7 bases and J by 3 bases, leaving 15 bases between them. The CDR3 loop reads CASTLGPGDYGYTF. The CDR3 DNA is TGTGCCAGCACCCTTGGGCCCGGGGACTATGGCTACACCTTC.

The J gene is TRBJ2-3, the V gene TRBV7-8, with 12 positions matching TRBD2. Per the germline V gene, CDR1 is SGHVS and CDR2 is FQNEAQ. V was pared by 5 bases and J by 1 base, with 4 bases of the junction left unmatched. The length of the CDR3 is 16 residues. CDR3: CASSPRTSGGTDTQYF. Written as DNA, the CDR3 is TGTGCCAGCAGCCCCCGGACTAGCGGGGGCACAGATACGCAGTATTTT.

The rearrangement uses TRBV2 and TRBJ2-7, with D unresolved. Trimming pared 6 bases from V and 3 bases from J, leaving 12 bases between. CDR1 and CDR2 (germline): SNHLY, FYNNEI. This CDR3 has 13 residues. CDR3 protein: CASSGRSNYEQYF. The CDR3 region has the DNA TGTGCCAGCAGCGGACGGTCAAACTACGAGCAGTACTTC.

This chain connects TRBV28 to TRBJ1-4, with unresolved D. V lost 5 bases and J lost 8, with 9 bases in between. CDR1 is MDHEN and CDR2 is SYDVKM in the germline V gene. There are 12 residues in the CDR3. The CDR3, as DNA: TGTGCCAGCAGTGGGATTGGAGAAAAACTGTTTTTT. Its protein is CASSGIGEKLFF.

The chain links TRBV5-1 to TRBJ2-1; D tentatively reads TRBD1 or TRBD2 (6 bases each). The ends were cut back, 3 bases at V and 3 bases at J, with 19 bases in the middle. The length of the CDR3 is 17 residues. Germline-derived CDR1 and CDR2 are SGHRS and YFSETQ. The DNA of the CDR3 is TGCGCCAGCAGCTGGGTTGGTGGGGGGCCCAGCTACAATGAGCAGTTCTTC. Its translation is CASSWVGGGPSYNEQFF. Based on the CDR3 plus reference TRBV5-1 and TRBJ2-1, the full variable domain is KAGVTQTPRYLIKTRGQQVTLSCSPISGHRSVSWYQQTPGQGLQFLFEYFSETQRNKGNFPGRFSGRQFSNSRSEMNVSTLELGDSALYLCASSWVGGGPSYNEQFFGPGTRLTVL.

The J gene is TRBJ1-1, the V gene TRBV5-1; D is ambiguous. CDR1 and CDR2 (germline): SGHRS, YFSETQ. The CDR3 runs to 13 residues. With 4 bases removed from V and 3 bases from J, the gap between germline ends came to 10 bases. CDR3: CASSPNRYTEAFF. Here the CDR3 DNA reads TGCGCCAGCAGCCCTAACCGGTACACTGAAGCTTTCTTT.

The chain combines TRBV6-6 with TRBJ2-1; D is unclear. From germline, CDR1 is MNHNY and CDR2 SVGAGI (reference sequence). CDR3 length equals 11 residues. The ends were cut back, 11 bases at V and 10 bases at J, with 15 bases in the middle. In DNA form, the CDR3 reads TGTGCCGTCGGTAGGGAAGGCGAGCAGTTCTTC. Amino acids: CAVGREGEQFF.

The table lists this clone with a count of one. CDR3 sequence reads: CASIFSQGVVSEAFF. The CDR3 nucleotides are TGTGCCAGCATTTTTTCGCAGGGGGTTGTCTCTGAAGCTTTCTTT. The chain uses TRBV27 and TRBJ1-1; TRBD1 matches at 7 bases. The CDR3 contains 15 residues. CDR1 is MNHEY, CDR2 SMNVEV, per germline (reference sequence). The J segment lost 6 bases and the V segment lost 7 bases, leaving 14 bases of the junction unmatched.

The chain is built from TRBV5-4 and TRBJ1-4; a possible D gene is TRBD1 (5 bases). The germline CDR1 and CDR2 sequences are SGHNT and YYREEE (reference sequence). The CDR3 sequence is 14 residues long. V lost 1 base to trimming and J lost 7 bases, with 11 bases between them. The CDR3 DNA reads as TGTGCCAGCAGCTTGCGCCAGGGAAGTGAAAAACTGTTTTTT. This codes for CASSLRQGSEKLFF. The variable domain in full, with the rest retrieved from reference TRBV5-4 and TRBJ1-4, is ETGVTQSPTHLIKTRGQQVTLRCSSQSGHNTVSWYQQALGQGPQFIFQYYREEENGRGNFPPRFSGLQFPNYSSELNVNALELDDSALYLCASSLRQGSEKLFFGSGTQLSVL.

The V gene is TRBV18, the J gene TRBJ1-1; 7 bases agree with TRBD1. V trimming: 3 bases; J trimming: 4 bases; junction bases outside the gene matches: 8. CDR3 length: 15 residues. Germline-derived CDR1 and CDR2 are KGHSH and LQKENI. The CDR3 DNA follows: TGTGCCAGCTCACCTAACGAGGGGGCTCGCACTGAAGCTTTCTTT. It encodes CASSPNEGARTEAFF. The whole variable domain, remainder taken from reference TRBV18 and TRBJ1-1, is NAGVMQNPRHLVRRRGQEARLRCSPMKGHSHVYWYRQLPEEGLKFMVYLQKENIIDESGMPKERFSAEFPKEGPSILRIQQVVRGDSAAYFCASSPNEGARTEAFFGQGTRLTVV.

The CDR3 DNA follows: TGTGCCAGCAGTGCCTACGAGCAGTACTTC. Amino acids: CASSAYEQYF. J is TRBJ2-7 and V is TRBV6-1; the D is unclear. Trimming shortened V by 4 bases and J by 2 bases, and 0 bases separated the two germline ends. The CDR3 consists of 10 residues. Germline V gene lookup returns CDR1 MNHNS and CDR2 SASEGT.

The chain joins TRBV6-1 to TRBJ1-5, with D uncertain. V was cut by 2 bases and J by 3 bases, with 5 bases left in between. Germline V lookup: CDR1 MNHNS, CDR2 SASEGT. This CDR3 comprises 13 residues. CDR3 protein: CASSELDNQPQHF. The DNA for the CDR3 is TGTGCCAGCAGTGAACTGGACAATCAGCCCCAGCATTTT.

A single count supports this clone. The genes are TRBV5-1 and TRBJ2-6; 8 bases line up with TRBD1. With V trimmed by 4 bases and J by 2 bases, 5 bases remained unmatched. The length of the CDR3 is 16 residues. Germline CDR1 is SGHRS and CDR2 is YFSETQ. The CDR3 DNA follows: TGCGCCAGCAGCGTCGGGACAGGCGCTGGGGCCAACGTCCTGACTTTC. This translates into CASSVGTGAGANVLTF.